This TCR beta chain was sequenced for a study of prognosis after radiotherapy for stage I lung cancer. Study context: The patients included over twelve who had newly diagnosed primary stage I lung tumors, along with about 5 others who had oligometastatic NSCLC after their primary tumor had been surgically resected. General observations from the study: Patients without metastases reportedly showed TRBV and TRBJ gene usage unlike that of patients with metastases.

The sample holds many counts of this clonotype. Antigen: not known. Germline CDR1 is SGHRS and CDR2 is YFSETQ. The CDR3 extends over 14 amino acids. The V end was cut by 4 bases, the J end by 2 bases, with 12 bases between. Amplification of the TCR beta CDR3 (from genomic DNA) was done by two-round multiplex PCR. Primers targeting each individual TRBV and TRBJ gene were applied in first-round PCR. Each CDR3 protein gets one entry after TCRdb re-called the multiplex PCR reads with MiXCR. Among about 17,000 distinct CDR3 sequences, about a sixth were seen once, and the ten largest hold around 40%. There were no patients with prior chemotherapy, radiotherapy or other malignancies, and all were node-negative on CT and PET/CT.

The chain uses TRBV5-1 and TRBJ2-5; D not resolved. The sequence derives from a donor over 45 with non-small cell lung cancer. Sample: PBMCs, taken before or after stereotactic body radiation therapy (not recorded which). The CDR3 nucleotides are TGCGCCAGCAGCCCTGGGCGGCAACAAGAGACCCAGTACTTC. Its translation: CASSPGRQQETQYF.